This passage covers 26 T cell receptor beta chains from one sample sequenced in a study of blood T cell repertoires in COVID-19. Generated by immunoSEQ multiplex PCR, the TCRdb table keeps only in-frame clones and is missing some. The sample holds around 150,000 clones; 80% are singletons and the top ten take roughly 3.5%. Specimen: PBMCs or T cells enriched from blood (not recorded which). The receptors stem from a woman aged 55-75 years who had recovered from COVID-19.

The rearrangement uses TRBV9 and TRBJ1-2; D remains unclear. The CDR3 is 13 residues long. CDR1 is SGDLS and CDR2 is YYNGEE in the germline V gene. The V end lost 3 bases, the J end lost 4 bases, and 10 bases lay between the germline ends. CDR3 amino acids: CASSAGAFYGYTF. In nucleotides, the CDR3 is TGTGCCAGCAGCGCAGGCGCCTTCTATGGCTACACCTTC.

The chain joins TRBV2 to TRBJ1-2; D may be TRBD1 (5 bases). CDR1 SNHLY and CDR2 FYNNEI come from the germline V gene. With 3 bases removed from V and 3 bases from J, the gap between germline ends came to 11 bases. The CDR3 runs to 14 residues. Here the CDR3 reads CASSDARAYYGYTF. The CDR3 nucleotides read TGTGCCAGCAGTGATGCCAGGGCGTACTATGGCTACACCTTC.

V is TRBV3-1 (or the pseudogene TRBV3-2) and J is TRBJ2-7; no reliable D call. Germline V gene data show CDR1 as LGHDT and CDR2 as YNNKEL (reference sequence). Trimming removed 2 bases from V and 6 bases from J, with 11 bases in between. The CDR3 covers 13 residues. The CDR3 bases are TGTGCCAGCAGCCAAACCCACAGTGCCGAGCAGTACTTC. Protein product: CASSQTHSAEQYF.

The chain uses TRBV6-5 and TRBJ1-2; 9 bases line up with TRBD1. The V segment lost 6 bases and the J segment 8 bases; nucleotides outside the gene matches: 10. From germline, CDR1 is MNHEY and CDR2 SVGAGI. The CDR3 length is 14 residues. CDR3 region: CASRDRQGEGGYTF. The CDR3 bases are TGTGCCAGCAGAGATAGACAGGGGGAGGGCGGCTACACCTTC.

This chain uses TRBV27 with TRBJ1-2; tentative D call: TRBD1 (6 bases). V dropped 5 bases and J dropped 0 bases, with 16 bases sitting between them. The CDR3 has 16 amino acids. Germline loops: CDR1 MNHEY, CDR2 SMNVEV (reference sequence). The CDR3 DNA reads TGTGCCAGCAGTCCCCTAACAGGGCTCACTAACTATGGCTACACCTTC. Translated: CASSPLTGLTNYGYTF.

The J gene is TRBJ2-7, the V gene TRBV28, with TRBD1 matching over 12 bases. The CDR3 is 15 amino acids. After removal of 5 bases from V and 7 bases from J, the junction contained 9 bases not matched to a gene. The V gene's germline CDR1 is MDHEN and CDR2 SYDVKM. Here the CDR3 reads CASSGGTGGAREQYF. In nucleotides, the CDR3 is TGTGCCAGCAGTGGAGGGACAGGGGGCGCGAGAGAGCAGTACTTC.

The rearrangement joins TRBV4-1 to TRBJ1-5; D gene ambiguous. V was trimmed by 4 bases and J by 0 bases, leaving 16 bases between them. CDR1 is MGHRA and CDR2 is YSYEKL in the germline V gene. The CDR3 consists of 17 residues. The CDR3 here is CASSPSESFYSNQPQHF. CDR3 nucleotides: TGCGCCAGCAGCCCTAGCGAGAGCTTTTATAGCAATCAGCCCCAGCATTTT.

The V call is TRBV30, the J call TRBJ1-1, with D unresolved. Germline V gene lookup returns CDR1 GTSNPN and CDR2 SVGIG (reference sequence). The CDR3 has 14 amino acids. Trimming stripped 0 bases from V and 4 bases from J, with 12 bases between. The CDR3 region is CAWSVPLSGTEAFF. CDR3 DNA: TGTGCCTGGAGTGTCCCATTATCGGGCACTGAAGCTTTCTTT.

The chain uses TRBV5-1 and TRBJ1-5; no clear D gene. The V gene's germline CDR1 is SGHRS and CDR2 YFSETQ. V was pared by 0 bases and J by 3 bases, with 4 bases between. The CDR3 runs 13 residues. CDR3 sequence: CASSLGVNQPQHF. The CDR3 DNA reads TGCGCCAGCAGCTTGGGAGTCAATCAGCCCCAGCATTTT.

The chain is built from TRBV7-2 and TRBJ2-1, with D tentatively TRBD1 (6 bases). CDR3 length: 15 amino acids. CDR1 is SGHTA and CDR2 is FQGNSA in the germline V gene. The V end lost 5 bases, the J end lost 8 bases, and 19 bases lay between the germline ends. CDR3 bases: TGTGCCAGCAGCAGTAGCATTGGGGGCCGAGATGAGCAGTTCTTC. Protein: CASSSSIGGRDEQFF.

The rearrangement links TRBV21-1 to TRBJ1-1. TRBV21-1 is flagged as a pseudogene. This CDR3 spans 11 amino acids. The CDR3 loop is CASNCRSEAFF. CDR3 nucleotide sequence: TGTGCCAGCAATTGCCGGTCTGAAGCTTTCTTT.

Comments on this clone: Other DNA sequences in the same sample also yield this CDR3. The chain has TRBV29-1 and TRBJ1-1; 8 bases are shared with TRBD1. Germline assignment: CDR1 SQVTM and CDR2 ANQGSEA. V trimming: 5 bases; J trimming: 4 bases; junction bases outside the gene matches: 3. CDR3 length: 12 residues. Here the CDR3 reads CSVSQGATEAFF. The CDR3 DNA is TGCAGCGTTTCCCAGGGGGCCACTGAAGCTTTCTTT. The entire variable domain, with the rest obtained from reference TRBV29-1 and TRBJ1-1, is as follows: SAVISQKPSRDICQRGTSLTIQCQVDSQVTMMFWYRQQPGQSLTLIATANQGSEATYESGFVIDKFPISRPNLTFSTLTVSNMSPEDSSIYLCSVSQGATEAFFGQGTRLTVV.

The chain has TRBV7-6 and TRBJ2-2, with 10 bases matching TRBD2. The CDR3 sequence is 15 residues long. From germline, CDR1 is SGHVS and CDR2 FNYEAQ. V was clipped by 5 bases and J by 1 base; unmatched bases: 1. DNA of the CDR3: TGTGCCAGCAGCAGACTAGCGGGGAACACCGGGGAGCTGTTTTTT. Encoded protein: CASSRLAGNTGELFF. Combining the CDR3 with reference TRBV7-6 and TRBJ2-2 gives the whole variable domain GAGVSQSPRYKVTKRGQDVALRCDPISGHVSLYWYRQALGQGPEFLTYFNYEAQQDKSGLPNDRFSAERPEGSISTLTIQRTEQRDSAMYRCASSRLAGNTGELFFGEGSRLTVL.

The chain combines TRBV6-5 with TRBJ2-5, with 8 bases fitting TRBD2. Trimming removed 5 bases from V and 5 bases from J; junction bases left unmatched: 4. This CDR3 is 13 amino acids long. Germline V gives CDR1 MNHEY, CDR2 SVGAGI. The CDR3 protein is CASSRGGLETQYF. CDR3 bases: TGTGCCAGCAGTCGGGGGGGCTTGGAGACCCAGTACTTC.

The chain is built from TRBV11-2 and TRBJ2-3; 8 positions match TRBD2. The CDR3 runs 19 residues. Trimming took 5 bases from V and 1 from J; bases not matched to a gene: 17. Per germline, CDR1 SGHAT and CDR2 FQNNGV. Here the CDR3 reads CASSPSSAAGVPRTDTQYF. CDR3 coding DNA: TGTGCCAGCAGCCCGTCGTCCGCAGCGGGGGTGCCTCGCACAGATACGCAGTATTTT.

The CDR3 loop is CASSMRETYEQYF. The CDR3 DNA reads TGTGCCAGTAGTATGAGGGAGACCTACGAGCAGTACTTC. The chain uses TRBV19 and TRBJ2-7; D is perhaps TRBD2 (5 bases). Germline V gives CDR1 LNHDA, CDR2 SQIVND (reference sequence). CDR3 length equals 13 residues. The V end was cut by 3 bases, the J end by 2 bases, with 8 bases between.

The gene calls are TRBV5-1 and TRBJ2-3, with TRBD2 identical over 7 bases. CDR1 SGHRS and CDR2 YFSETQ come from the germline V gene. Trimming cost V 4 bases and J 2 bases; bases outside gene matches: 4. This CDR3 spans 14 amino acids. This CDR3 reads CASSGGDFTDTQYF. DNA for the CDR3: TGCGCCAGCAGCGGGGGGGACTTCACAGATACGCAGTATTTT. Full variable domain (remainder filled in from reference TRBV5-1 and TRBJ2-3): KAGVTQTPRYLIKTRGQQVTLSCSPISGHRSVSWYQQTPGQGLQFLFEYFSETQRNKGNFPGRFSGRQFSNSRSEMNVSTLELGDSALYLCASSGGDFTDTQYFGPGTRLTVL.

About this clone: One end of the junction fails to match germline, which may point to a read error. The V gene is TRBV6-5, the J gene TRBJ2-7, with D maybe TRBD2 (6 bases). The CDR3 is 13 residues long. The V gene's germline CDR1 is MNHEY and CDR2 SVGAGI. For the CDR3, the DNA is TGTGCCAGCAGTCCGCGGGACTCCTCCGAGCAGTACTTC. Protein sequence: CASSPRDSSEQYF.

The rearrangement joins TRBV13 to TRBJ2-5, with D hard to call. With 3 bases removed from V and 2 bases from J, the gap between germline ends came to 7 bases. Germline assignment: CDR1 PRHDT and CDR2 FYEKMQ (reference sequence). This CDR3 region has 13 residues. CDR3 region: CASSFTGQETQYF. CDR3 DNA sequence: TGTGCCAGCAGCTTCACCGGTCAAGAGACCCAGTACTTC.

The chain carries TRBV27 and TRBJ1-2; D possibly corresponds to TRBD1 (6 bases). Germline CDR1 MNHEY, CDR2 SMNVEV (reference sequence). Trimming shortened V by 0 bases and J by 6 bases, and 14 bases separated the two germline ends. The CDR3 loop spans 15 amino acids. CDR3 bases: TGTGCCAGCAGTTTATCAAGGGGGTACGGCAATGGCTACACCTTC. The encoded protein is CASSLSRGYGNGYTF.

The rearrangement links TRBV2 to TRBJ1-5; D ambiguous. The CDR3 consists of 15 residues. The V gene lost 1 base and the J gene lost 0 bases, with 7 bases spanning the gap. Per the germline V gene, CDR1 is SNHLY and CDR2 is FYNNEI. The CDR3 protein is CASSEGAPSNQPQHF. CDR3 bases: TGTGCCAGCAGTGAAGGGGCACCTAGCAATCAGCCCCAGCATTTT. Full variable domain (missing parts from reference TRBV2 and TRBJ1-5): EPEVTQTPSHQVTQMGQEVILRCVPISNHLYFYWYRQILGQKVEFLVSFYNNEISEKSEIFDDQFSVERPDGSNFTLKIRSTKLEDSAMYFCASSEGAPSNQPQHFGDGTRLSIL.

This sequence joins TRBV20-1 and TRBJ2-7; 9 bases are shared with TRBD2. The CDR3 covers 14 residues. CDR1 and CDR2 from the germline V gene are DFQATT and SNEGSKA (reference sequence). The ends lost 3 bases at V and 6 bases at J; junction bases unmatched: 9. The CDR3 protein is CSASPAGGPGEQYF. CDR3 DNA sequence: TGCAGTGCTAGTCCGGCGGGGGGGCCGGGCGAGCAGTACTTC.

The CDR3 loop reads CASSVSGASSSYNEQFF. The CDR3, as DNA: TGTGCCAGCAGCGTTTCAGGGGCGAGTAGCTCCTACAATGAGCAGTTCTTC. V gene TRBV9 combines with J gene TRBJ2-1; possible D gene TRBD1, 6 bases. The CDR3 has 17 amino acids. Germline values: CDR1 SGDLS, CDR2 YYNGEE. V lost 2 bases and J 0 bases, leaving 15 bases between the germline ends.

This chain joins TRBV4-2 and TRBJ2-5; 8 bases align to TRBD2. Germline CDR1 reads LGHNA; CDR2 reads YNFKEQ. With 0 bases clipped from V and 2 bases from J, the junction kept 5 bases outside the gene matches. CDR3 length: 16 amino acids. CDR3 nucleotide sequence: TGTGCCAGCAGCCAAGATATTCGGGAGGGACAAGAGACCCAGTACTTC. This encodes CASSQDIREGQETQYF.

This chain joins TRBV5-1 and TRBJ2-3; 16 bases are shared with TRBD2. CDR3 length: 17 amino acids. In germline, CDR1 is SGHRS, CDR2 YFSETQ. V dropped 0 bases and J dropped 4; count of bases not matched to a gene: 2. The CDR3 loop is CASSLEGLAGGPDTQYF. Written as DNA, the CDR3 is TGCGCCAGCAGCTTGGAGGGACTAGCGGGGGGGCCAGATACGCAGTATTTT.

This clone showed up just a few times. The chain carries TRBV19 and TRBJ1-4; TRBD1 is a possible D gene (6 bases). The CDR3 is 15 residues long. Germline CDR1 is LNHDA and CDR2 is SQIVND (reference sequence). V lost 4 bases, J lost 8 bases, and 17 bases lay in between. The CDR3 region is CASSKVTGNREKLFF. In DNA, the CDR3 is TGTGCCAGTAGTAAAGTTACAGGGAACAGAGAAAAACTGTTTTTT. Based on the CDR3 plus reference TRBV19 and TRBJ1-4, the full variable domain is DGGITQSPKYLFRKEGQNVTLSCEQNLNHDAMYWYRQDPGQGLRLIYYSQIVNDFQKGDIAEGYSVSREKKESFPLTVTSAQKNPTAFYLCASSKVTGNREKLFFGSGTQLSVL.